The 18 T cell receptor beta chains presented below share a single source sample, sequenced in a study of T-cell memory formation after mild COVID-19. TCRdb re-called the 5' RACE reads with MiXCR, one entry per CDR3 protein. The sample consists of just over 400,000 distinct CDR3 sequences, 20% to 30% of them appearing once. The specimen was PBMCs or a T cell subset sorted from them (not recorded which). Every receptor here comes from an adult woman who had mild COVID-19 (a few samples of this study predate the infection). Cell type and time point are not known.

This clonotype turned up a few times. This chain uses TRBV4-2 with TRBJ1-3; no reliable D call. Germline V gene sequence: CDR1 LGHNA, CDR2 YNFKEQ. The CDR3 runs 18 residues. V gave up 0 bases and J gave up 0 bases, with 15 bases separating them. The CDR3 DNA sequence: TGTGCCAGCAGCCAAGATGGCTACTCCGGAATCTCTGGAAACACCATATATTTT. Translating it yields CASSQDGYSGISGNTIYF.

The table lists this clonotype with many counts. The rearrangement links TRBV11-3 to TRBJ1-1; the D is unclear. V was cut by 0 bases and J by 6 bases, with 29 bases left in between. Germline V gives CDR1 SGHNT, CDR2 YENEEA. CDR3 length: 20 residues. For the CDR3, the DNA is TGTGCCAGCAGCTTAGATCCATTAGGTATTTTACAGCGGAGTCATTCTGAAGCTTTCTTT. Protein: CASSLDPLGILQRSHSEAFF.

This chain links TRBV20-1 with TRBJ2-4, with D tentatively TRBD2 (6 bases). This CDR3 has 14 amino acids. Deletions cut 1 base from V and 7 bases from J, with 14 bases between. The germline CDR1 and CDR2 sequences are DFQATT and SNEGSKA (reference sequence). The CDR3 DNA reads TGCAGTGCTAGAGTCGCGGGGACGACGAACATTCAGTACTTC. Translating it yields CSARVAGTTNIQYF.

The CDR3 coding sequence is TGTGCCAGCAGCCAAGTAGCGGGAGATGGGACAGATACGCAGTATTTT. It yields the protein CASSQVAGDGTDTQYF. The rearrangement uses TRBV4-2 and TRBJ2-3, with 9 bases that match TRBD2. CDR1 and CDR2 from the germline V gene are LGHNA and YNFKEQ. Germline trimming cut 1 base from V and 3 bases from J; bases unmatched to any gene: 5. This CDR3 comprises 16 residues.

The chain couples TRBV15 to TRBJ2-7; D gene uncertain. The length of the CDR3 is 13 residues. V was trimmed by 1 base and J by 3 bases, leaving 7 bases between them. Germline assignment: CDR1 LNHNV and CDR2 YYDKDF (reference sequence). CDR3 loop: CATSRGGFYEQYF. In DNA, the CDR3 is TGTGCCACCAGCAGAGGCGGTTTCTACGAGCAGTACTTC.

The rearrangement joins TRBV29-1 to TRBJ2-7, with D perhaps being TRBD1 or TRBD2 (5 bases each). V shed 6 bases and J shed 3 bases, with 15 bases lying between them. Looked up from germline, CDR1 is SQVTM and CDR2 is ANQGSEA. The CDR3 has 13 amino acids. The CDR3 bases are TGCAGCGTCGCTGGGGGAGCCTACTACGAGCAGTACTTC. It is translated as CSVAGGAYYEQYF.

This clonotype showed up just a few times. This CDR3 reads CASSLVVAGGSGTDTQYF. CDR3 DNA: TGCGCCAGCAGCTTGGTGGTAGCGGGGGGGTCCGGCACAGATACGCAGTATTTT. V and J are TRBV5-1 and TRBJ2-3; TRBD2 matches 11 bases. The junction had 7 bases not matched to a gene; V was cut back by 0 bases and J by 1 base. The CDR3 is 18 amino acids. Germline V gene data show CDR1 as SGHRS and CDR2 as YFSETQ.

The chain has TRBV6-1 and TRBJ2-3; 9 nucleotides agree with TRBD2. With V trimmed by 4 bases and J by 5 bases, 7 bases remained unmatched. Germline V CDR1 and CDR2: MNHNS, SASEGT. This CDR3 is built from 15 residues. As DNA, the CDR3 is TGTGCCAGCAGTGCGCGGGGGGGCCATGGAGATACGCAGTATTTT. This sequence encodes CASSARGGHGDTQYF.

This clonotype was observed a handful of times. This chain connects TRBV7-9 to TRBJ2-5; tentatively, D is TRBD2 (6 bases). Germline V lookup: CDR1 SEHNR, CDR2 FQNEAQ (reference sequence). Trimming shortened V by 1 base and J by 0 bases, and 9 bases separated the two germline ends. The CDR3 has 15 residues. CDR3 coding DNA: TGTGCCAGCAGCTTAGGGGGACTTTACCAAGAGACCCAGTACTTC. It codes for CASSLGGLYQETQYF.

This clonotype came up a few times. The gene calls are TRBV29-1 and TRBJ1-1; D is undetermined. The length of the CDR3 is 13 residues. Germline loops: CDR1 SQVTM, CDR2 ANQGSEA. V dropped 6 bases and J dropped 0 bases, with 11 bases sitting between them. The CDR3 loop reads CSVVGRMNTEAFF. In DNA form, the CDR3 reads TGCAGCGTCGTCGGCAGGATGAACACTGAAGCTTTCTTT.

A few counts support this clonotype. The chain uses TRBV7-6 and TRBJ2-3, with D possibly being TRBD1 (6 bases). This CDR3 is built from 17 residues. The V gene lost 8 bases and the J gene lost 5 bases, with 26 bases spanning the gap. Germline V gene lookup returns CDR1 SGHVS and CDR2 FNYEAQ. The DNA for the CDR3 is TGTGCCAGCGCCCGGATCGCCGAGGACAGTAAGCAAGATACGCAGTATTTT. It specifies CASARIAEDSKQDTQYF.

The chain joins TRBV11-3 to TRBJ2-7; a weak D match, TRBD1 (7 bases). The CDR3 is 15 amino acids. Trimming pared 4 bases from V and 3 bases from J, leaving 16 bases between. The germline V gene encodes CDR1 SGHNT and CDR2 YENEEA. This chain's CDR3 is CASSSRWRGHYEQYF. CDR3 sequence (DNA): TGTGCCAGCAGCTCCCGGTGGAGGGGGCACTACGAGCAGTACTTC.

V gene TRBV7-9 combines with J gene TRBJ2-7, with a weak D call TRBD1 (7 bases). The V end was cut by 0 bases, the J end by 2 bases, with 14 bases between. This CDR3 is built from 16 residues. Germline CDR1 and CDR2: SEHNR and FQNEAQ (reference sequence). CDR3 DNA: TGTGCCAGCAGCTTAGCTTGGGGGGACAGAACCTACGAGCAGTACTTC. Protein product: CASSLAWGDRTYEQYF.

About this clonotype itself: One end of the junction fails to match germline, which may point to a read error. The chain employs TRBV28 and TRBJ2-1, with D possibly being TRBD2 (5 bases). CDR1 is MDHEN and CDR2 is SYDVKM in the germline V gene. This CDR3 contains 15 residues. CDR3 DNA sequence: TGTGCCAGCAGCTTATCGGAGGACTCCTACAATGAGCAGTTCTTC. Translated, it gives CASSLSEDSYNEQFF.

This clonotype was seen many times. This chain uses TRBV7-9 with TRBJ2-3; 8 positions match TRBD2. This CDR3 has 15 residues. With V trimmed by 5 bases and J by 6 bases, 10 bases remained unmatched. From germline, CDR1 is SEHNR and CDR2 FQNEAQ (reference sequence). CDR3 sequence reads: CASSGLAGHKDTQYF. In DNA form, the CDR3 reads TGTGCCAGCAGCGGGCTAGCGGGCCACAAGGATACGCAGTATTTT.

V usage is TRBV6-1 and J usage is TRBJ2-5; D call uncertain. The CDR3 runs to 13 residues. V lost 2 bases to trimming and J lost 1 base, with 5 bases between them. Germline CDR1 reads MNHNS; CDR2 reads SASEGT. This CDR3 is CASSENSQETQYF. CDR3 DNA: TGTGCCAGCAGTGAAAACAGCCAAGAGACCCAGTACTTC.

This clonotype was counted only a few times. The rearrangement uses TRBV18 and TRBJ2-7; no clear D. CDR1 and CDR2 (germline): KGHSH, LQKENI. V shed 2 bases and J shed 6 bases, with 17 bases lying between them. The CDR3 sequence is 15 residues long. The CDR3 region is CASSPIAGSVVEQYF. The CDR3 region has the DNA TGTGCCAGCTCACCAATAGCAGGATCTGTGGTCGAGCAGTACTTC.

This clonotype was found a few times. The rearrangement links TRBV30 to TRBJ2-7; D ambiguous. The CDR3 contains 14 residues. Trimming left V 0 bases short and J 4 bases short, with 13 bases between. Germline assignment: CDR1 GTSNPN and CDR2 SVGIG (reference sequence). CDR3 in amino acids: CAWSVKVGSYEQYF. The CDR3 bases are TGTGCCTGGAGTGTAAAGGTGGGAAGTTACGAGCAGTACTTC.